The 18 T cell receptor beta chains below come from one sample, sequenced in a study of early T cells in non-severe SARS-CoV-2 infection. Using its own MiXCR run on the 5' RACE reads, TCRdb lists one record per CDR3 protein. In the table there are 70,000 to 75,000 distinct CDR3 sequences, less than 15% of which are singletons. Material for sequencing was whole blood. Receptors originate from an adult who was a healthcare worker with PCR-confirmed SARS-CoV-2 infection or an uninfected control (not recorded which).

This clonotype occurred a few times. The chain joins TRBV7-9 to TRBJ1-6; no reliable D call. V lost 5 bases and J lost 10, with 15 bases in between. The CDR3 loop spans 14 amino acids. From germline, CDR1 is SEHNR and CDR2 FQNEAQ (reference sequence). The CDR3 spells CASSPGRFGSPLHF. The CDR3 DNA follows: TGTGCCAGCAGCCCCGGCCGGTTTGGATCACCCCTCCACTTT.

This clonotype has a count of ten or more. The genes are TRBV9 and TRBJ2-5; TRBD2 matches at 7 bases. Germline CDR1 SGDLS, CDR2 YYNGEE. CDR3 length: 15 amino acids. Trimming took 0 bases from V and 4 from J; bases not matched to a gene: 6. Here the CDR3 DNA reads TGTGCCAGCAGCGTAGGCGGGGGAGGAGGAGAGACCCAGTACTTC. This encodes CASSVGGGGGETQYF.

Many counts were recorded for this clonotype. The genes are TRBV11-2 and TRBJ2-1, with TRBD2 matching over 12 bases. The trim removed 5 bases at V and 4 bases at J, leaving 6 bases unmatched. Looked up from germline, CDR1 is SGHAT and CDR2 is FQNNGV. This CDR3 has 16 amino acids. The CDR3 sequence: CASSLTLAGGYNEQFF. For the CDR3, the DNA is TGTGCCAGCAGCCTGACACTAGCGGGAGGATACAATGAGCAGTTCTTC.

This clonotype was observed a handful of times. CDR3 residues: CASRRTGGAFGANVLTF. CDR3 in DNA: TGTGCCAGCAGAAGGACAGGGGGCGCATTCGGGGCCAACGTCCTGACTTTC. This chain links TRBV6-6 with TRBJ2-6, with TRBD1 matching 11 bases. J gave up 4 bases and V 6 bases, and 8 bases lay outside the gene matches. The germline CDR1 and CDR2 sequences are MNHNY and SVGAGI (reference sequence). This CDR3 has 17 residues.

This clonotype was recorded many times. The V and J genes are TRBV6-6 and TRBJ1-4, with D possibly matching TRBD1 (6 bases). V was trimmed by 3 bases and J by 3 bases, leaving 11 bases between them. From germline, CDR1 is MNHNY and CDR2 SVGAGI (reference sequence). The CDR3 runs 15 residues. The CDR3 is CASSYQGLANEKLFF. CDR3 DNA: TGTGCCAGCAGTTATCAGGGGCTGGCTAATGAAAAACTGTTTTTT.

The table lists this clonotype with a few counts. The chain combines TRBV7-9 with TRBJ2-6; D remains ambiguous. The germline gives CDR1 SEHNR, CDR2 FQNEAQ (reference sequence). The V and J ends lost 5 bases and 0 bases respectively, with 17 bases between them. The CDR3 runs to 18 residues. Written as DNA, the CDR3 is TGTGCCAGCAGCCCCAAAGTCCCCGCAGACTCTGGGGCCAACGTCCTGACTTTC. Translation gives CASSPKVPADSGANVLTF.

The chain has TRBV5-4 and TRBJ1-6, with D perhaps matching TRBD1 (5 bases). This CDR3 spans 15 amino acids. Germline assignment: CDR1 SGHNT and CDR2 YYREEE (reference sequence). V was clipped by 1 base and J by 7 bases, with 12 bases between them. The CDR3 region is CASSLLATANSPLHF. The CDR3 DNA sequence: TGTGCCAGCAGCTTGCTCGCGACAGCCAATTCACCCCTCCACTTT.

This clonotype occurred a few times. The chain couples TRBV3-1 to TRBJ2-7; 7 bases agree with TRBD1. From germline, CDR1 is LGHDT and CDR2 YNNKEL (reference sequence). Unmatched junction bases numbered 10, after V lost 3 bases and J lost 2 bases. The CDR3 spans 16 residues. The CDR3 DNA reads TGTGCCAGCAGCCAGGGACAGCCCTACCGCGCCTACGAGCAGTACTTC. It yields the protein CASSQGQPYRAYEQYF.

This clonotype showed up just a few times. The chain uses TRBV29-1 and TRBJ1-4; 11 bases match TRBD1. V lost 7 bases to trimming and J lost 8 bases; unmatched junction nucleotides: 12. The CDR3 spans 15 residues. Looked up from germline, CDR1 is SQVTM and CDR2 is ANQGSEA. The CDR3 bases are TGCAGCGCTTCCGGGACAGGGGGTTCCATCGAAAAACTGTTTTTT. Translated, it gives CSASGTGGSIEKLFF.

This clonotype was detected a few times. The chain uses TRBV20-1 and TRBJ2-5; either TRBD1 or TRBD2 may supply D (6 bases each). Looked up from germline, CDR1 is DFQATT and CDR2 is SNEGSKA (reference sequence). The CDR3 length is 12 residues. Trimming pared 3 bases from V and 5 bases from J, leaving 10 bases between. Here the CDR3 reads CSASQGGETQYF. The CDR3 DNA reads TGCAGTGCTAGTCAAGGGGGGGAGACCCAGTACTTC.

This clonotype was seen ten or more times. The CDR3 coding sequence is TGCAGCGTTGGGGGCAGATTAACAGATACGCAGTATTTT. Translated: CSVGGRLTDTQYF. The rearrangement joins TRBV29-1 to TRBJ2-3, with D perhaps matching TRBD1 (5 bases). Trimming took off 4 bases at V and 3 bases at J, with 11 bases between the two ends. Germline CDR1 and CDR2: SQVTM and ANQGSEA. The length of the CDR3 is 13 residues.

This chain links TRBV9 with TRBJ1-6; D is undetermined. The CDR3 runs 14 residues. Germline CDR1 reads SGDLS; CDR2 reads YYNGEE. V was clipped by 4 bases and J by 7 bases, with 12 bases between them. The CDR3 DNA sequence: TGTGCCAGCAGCTCCGGCCCGGGCAATTCACCCCTCCACTTT. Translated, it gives CASSSGPGNSPLHF.

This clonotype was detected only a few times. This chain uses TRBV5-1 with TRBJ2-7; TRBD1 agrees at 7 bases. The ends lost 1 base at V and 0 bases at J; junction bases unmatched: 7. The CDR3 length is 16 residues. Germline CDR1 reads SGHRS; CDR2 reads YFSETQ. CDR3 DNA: TGCGCCAGCAGCTTGCCACGACAGGGAAGCTCCTACGAGCAGTACTTC. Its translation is CASSLPRQGSSYEQYF.

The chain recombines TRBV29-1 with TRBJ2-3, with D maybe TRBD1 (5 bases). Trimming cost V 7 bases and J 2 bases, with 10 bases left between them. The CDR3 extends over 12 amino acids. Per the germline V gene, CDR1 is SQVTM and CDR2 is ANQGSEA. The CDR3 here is CSATATTDTQYF. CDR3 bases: TGCAGCGCGACAGCTACCACAGATACGCAGTATTTT.

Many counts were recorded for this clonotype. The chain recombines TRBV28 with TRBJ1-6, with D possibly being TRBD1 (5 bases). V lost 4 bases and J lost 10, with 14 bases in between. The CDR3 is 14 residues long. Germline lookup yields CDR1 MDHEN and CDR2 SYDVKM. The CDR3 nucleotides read TGTGCCAGCAGTTCCCCCTACGGGGACTCACCCCTCCACTTT. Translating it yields CASSSPYGDSPLHF. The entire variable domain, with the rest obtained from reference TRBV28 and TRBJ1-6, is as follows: DVKVTQSSRYLVKRTGEKVFLECVQDMDHENMFWYRQDPGLGLRLIYFSYDVKMKEKGDIPEGYSVSREKKERFSLILESASTNQTSMYLCASSSPYGDSPLHFGNGTRLTVT.

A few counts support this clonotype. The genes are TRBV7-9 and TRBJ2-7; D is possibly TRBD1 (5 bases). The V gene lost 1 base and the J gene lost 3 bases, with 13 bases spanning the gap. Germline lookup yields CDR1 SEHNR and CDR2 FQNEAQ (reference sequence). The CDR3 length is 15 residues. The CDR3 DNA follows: TGTGCCAGCAGCTTAGTGCGGCAGGGAATCTACGAGCAGTACTTC. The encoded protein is CASSLVRQGIYEQYF.

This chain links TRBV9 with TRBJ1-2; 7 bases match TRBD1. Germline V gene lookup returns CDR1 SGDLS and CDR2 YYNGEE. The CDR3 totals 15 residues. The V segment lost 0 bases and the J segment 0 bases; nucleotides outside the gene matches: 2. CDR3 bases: TGTGCCAGCAGCGTAGAGCAGGGGGCTAACTATGGCTACACCTTC. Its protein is CASSVEQGANYGYTF.

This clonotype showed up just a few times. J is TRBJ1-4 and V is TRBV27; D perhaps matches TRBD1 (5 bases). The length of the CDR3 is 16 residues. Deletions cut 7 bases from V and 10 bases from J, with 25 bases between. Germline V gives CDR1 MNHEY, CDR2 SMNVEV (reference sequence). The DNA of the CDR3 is TGTGCCAGCACCACCAGGGACGTCGTCGGACCGGGAAAACTGTTTTTT. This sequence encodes CASTTRDVVGPGKLFF.